This T cell receptor (beta chain) is drawn from a study of OX40 agonist ivuxolimab in advanced cancers. Study in general: Dose-escalation patients' cancers were hepatocellular carcinoma, melanoma, renal cell or head and neck cancer. Patients were roughly 83% male with ages roughly 20 to 90, mean about 65.

Findings of the study overall: CD8+ T cells averaged more expanded clones than CD4+.

The method was immunoSEQ multiplex PCR; TCRdb's version includes in-frame clones alone and lacks a portion of them. The sample shows tens of thousands of clones, about 89% of them seen only once. Regarding this clone: The antigen remains unidentified.

V lost 3 bases and J lost 8, with 14 bases in between. The CDR3 runs 14 residues. Germline CDR1 is LNHNV and CDR2 is YYDKDF (reference sequence). This material consisted of CD4+ or CD8+ T cells sorted from blood, taken in a trial of the OX40 agonist ivuxolimab. The chain has TRBV15 and TRBJ2-1; D not certain. This sequence was found in an adult with an advanced solid tumor such as melanoma, head and neck, liver or kidney cancer. This chain's CDR3 is CATSRLRAFHEQFF. In DNA, the CDR3 is TGTGCCACCAGCAGGTTAAGGGCGTTCCATGAGCAGTTCTTC.